This T cell receptor beta chain is drawn from a study of cytomegalovirus exposure and HLA in healthy donors (dated by TCRdb to 2017 to 2019). With regard to the full study: According to an earlier analysis of a few hundred of the donors, 150 million to 200 million T cells yielded 120 million or so unique TCR beta sequences and about 300 Gb of sequence data. Donor age, sex, ethnicity and CMV serostatus were compiled together with the repertoire data. Along with the roughly 670-subject first cohort, a separate validation cohort of over 90 different subjects was used. Roughly 5 DR-DQ haplotypes were handled as single units for association and clustering, since linkage in the cohort was strong. The number of typed donors differed by locus: about 620-630 for A, B, C, DRB1 and DQB1; approximately 520 for DQA1; approximately 610 for DPA1; and approximately 450 for DPB1. An earlier analysis of 587 of the donors used high-throughput TCR beta sequencing to judge whether each TCR beta V gene segment behaved as functional or pseudogenic. In a later genetic analysis, genome-wide SNP genotypes for about 55% of the roughly 700 donors were used, and that subset was treated as a discovery cohort. An early release that covered 500 to 800 HLA-typed donors contained 300 to 350 gigabases of sequencing data and roughly 84 million unique TCR sequences. A later analysis re-analyzed previously published TCR beta repertoires from roughly 690 donors and added high-resolution HLA genotyping to study TCR occurrence patterns. Both class I and class II loci were covered by HLA typing, at four-digit resolution. The study was designed to test whether signatures of past pathogen exposure could be identified by cataloging public T cell receptors. On average, approximately 250,000 unique TCR beta nucleotide sequences were sequenced per donor among more than 350 genotyped donors of the cohort, with around 19% of those sequences being non-productive. To predict cytomegalovirus infection status, the study brought together high-throughput TCR immunosequencing, statistical association of individual TCRs with disease status, and machine learning. The T cell repertoires of roughly 660 subjects were profiled by immunosequencing and related to cytomegalovirus serostatus. Among the 398 genotyped donors, roughly 80% belonged to the genetic ancestry cluster associated with self-reported Caucasian donors. All discovery cohort repertoires had been generated on a single sequencing platform. The later analysis used no new phenotypic data to find candidate immune exposures, relying instead on TCR beta sequences and their occurrence across donors.

The library was generated by the immunoSEQ multiplex PCR assay. A mixture of 60 forward primers for TCR Vbeta segments and 13 reverse primers for TCR Jbeta segments was used in the multiplex PCR. The CDR3 region of rearranged TCR beta genes was amplified from genomic DNA by a multiplex PCR assay. The amplified TCR beta libraries were sequenced on the Illumina HiSeq System as 87-base-pair reads. From the authors' description of their analysis: A later analysis tallied roughly 80 million unique TCR beta chains across the 550 to 850 repertoires, and about 10 million of those chains were shared by two or more donors. A nearest-neighbor algorithm error-corrected the raw reads and collapsed the reads into unique sequences, merging closely related sequences to remove PCR and sequencing errors. To assign V, D and J gene segments, CDR3 sequences were aligned to IMGT reference sequences. Each retained sequence needed at least a six-nucleotide match to both a V gene segment and a J gene segment. Rearrangements were called productive when the CDR3 lacked stop codons and stayed in frame with V and J; all others were non-productive. CDR3 was defined according to IMGT convention as the region running from the second conserved V-encoded cysteine to the conserved J-encoded phenylalanine. The earlier analysis of some 600 of the donors excluded sequences that lacked an unambiguous match to a single V gene segment. In an earlier analysis of 587 of the donors, V segments were called functional above 56.7% productive rearrangements and were called segregating when the between-donor standard deviation exceeded 5%. A statistical classification framework was developed to diagnose cytomegalovirus status using the catalog of TCR beta chain sequences. A later analysis assigned V and J genes by comparing TCR nucleotide sequences with IMGT/GENE-DB human TR gene sequences. The TCRdist pipeline was used in a later analysis to assign CDR3 sequences and most-parsimonious VDJ recombination scenarios. In a later analysis, every TCR beta chain was defined by the combination of its CDR3 amino acid sequence and its V-gene family, and reads without a unique V-gene family were dropped. To address suspected cross-contamination and a sequencing artifact, a later analysis removed several hundred highly shared, low-generation-probability nucleotide sequences. For each public chain, a later analysis derived a clonal expansion index from normalized ranks of inferred template counts within each repertoire. A later analysis computed generation probabilities with a VDJ recombination model fitted to out-of-frame rearrangements, and checked the results against IGoR. In a later analysis, TCR-TCR, TCR-HLA and TCR-CMV co-occurrence was scored with hypergeometric tests, and a repertoire-size bias correction was applied to TCR pairs. In a later analysis, false discovery rates were estimated by permuting HLA or CMV assignments 20 times. A later analysis grouped co-occurring TCRs with DBSCAN, adding TCRdist sequence similarity when clustering within HLA-allele-positive subsets. Repertoires with fewer than 30,000 or more than 120,000 public chains were left out of co-occurrence clustering, as were several repertoires with anomalous nucleotide sharing. TCRdb took this table from immuneACCESS and kept in-frame rearrangements with V and J called. Such tables lack part of the clones; where checked against another copy, unresolved V genes explain under half of the gap, and the rest is unexplained. V, J and clone size are those of that table, while D and trimming were read from the DNA. This sample has some 160,000 clones in its table, and around 86% of those were observed once. The top ten constitute 2.3% of the sample.

Measured from the cysteine to the phenylalanine, the CDR3 is 15 residues long. The DNA shown is the 45-base CDR3, in frame from base 1. CDR1 and CDR2 are drawn from the germline V gene: LGHNA, YNFKEQ. V has 0 bases trimmed and J has 6 bases trimmed; junction bases matching no gene number 4. Overall study results and their limits: V-gene and J-gene trimming of TCR beta chains was associated with a missense DCLRE1C variant in a later genetic analysis, and the association was replicated in an independent cohort. Most TCR sequences were seen in very few donors, while some public TCRs were found in many individuals. According to a later genetic analysis, donors in an Asian-associated ancestry cluster had fewer N-insertions in productive TCRs than the approximately 670-donor mean. In an earlier analysis of some 540 of the donors, most TCR beta V segments appeared in productive rearrangements about 87% or about 30% of the time, broadly matching IMGT annotations. In the study, 150 to 200 TCR beta chains were listed as associated with cytomegalovirus. A later analysis found that TCR association rates varied across HLA loci, with DRB1 alleles showing the most associated TCRs and HLA-C alleles the fewest. Cytomegalovirus status was reported to be diagnosed by the classifier with high specificity and sensitivity in both the original and validation cohorts. A later analysis found that HLA-associated TCR beta chains were more clonally expanded and had lower generation probabilities than equally common non-associated chains. Because some donors lacked HLA typing at each locus, the association tests relied only on the typed subset. A cluster of highly shared sequence variants was judged likely to be a technical artifact of the sequencing pipeline. A later analysis reported that several top co-occurrence clusters appeared linked to parvovirus B19, influenza, CMV and Epstein-Barr virus. According to a later analysis, most CMV-associated TCR beta chains appeared to be HLA-restricted, and the HLA associations seemed to be driven largely by CMV exposure. About 17 rarely observed V segments, including chromosome 9 orphons, were excluded from the earlier analysis of 550 to 700 of the donors because counts were too low. Presence/absence analyses assumed roughly uniform sequencing depth across donors, an assumption that may not hold. When HLA alleles, especially DR and DQ, strongly co-occurred, TCR associations were difficult to assign to individual alleles. In vitro tests confirmed that a few of the cytomegalovirus-associated TCR beta chains recognize cytomegalovirus antigens. A further reported finding was that TCR beta sequences accurately predicted the HLA-A and HLA-B alleles for most subjects in the first cohort. Immune exposure information for the cohort was limited to CMV serostatus. The 87-base-pair reads could not distinguish some IMGT-functional V segments, including TRBV6-2 and TRBV6-3, so those segments were excluded. The authors suggested that the approach could potentially be extended to other disease states and immunological phenotypes. Correlated functional status among segregating V segments might reflect linkage disequilibrium, but an unknown experimental factor could not be ruled out. In a later analysis, some 18,000 TCR beta sequences were associated with specific HLA alleles at a false discovery rate of 0.05. This cohort had only TCR beta chains sequenced, and the lack of alpha or paired-chain data limited which features could be detected.

The cohort comprised 670 or so healthy bone marrow donors. At the time of sampling, all cohort members were nominally healthy, though unrecorded immune exposures were likely present. The donor tested CMV seronegative, placing the donor among the 300 to 400 seronegative members of the cohort. A peripheral blood sample was collected from each donor, and TCR beta sequencing was performed on peripheral blood mononuclear cells. Genomic DNA was extracted from the blood cell samples with the Qiagen DNeasy Blood Extraction Kit. Note on this clone: Its antigen is currently not known. There are no base qualities to consult, and no much larger clone falls within one base.

The rearrangement combines TRBV4-2 with TRBJ2-1, with 8 bases in between that match TRBD1. This sequence was found in a male donor in good health and CMV-seronegative. The specimen sequenced was PBMCs. CDR3 sequence: CASSQDLDRVNEQFF. The DNA is as follows: TGTGCCAGCAGCCAAGACCTGGACAGGGTCAATGAGCAGTTCTTC.